These 16 T cell receptor beta chains were sequenced from one sample in a study of T cells in Graves' hyperthyroidism and ophthalmopathy. TCR beta CDR3 region amplification was performed from RNA transcripts. First-round RT-PCR of the TCR CDR3 relied on the HTBI primer set. TCRdb fed the multiplex PCR reads into MiXCR, producing one record per CDR3 protein. Among roughly 400,000 distinct CDR3 sequences listed, 20% to 25% were seen once. Specimen: blood. All receptors derive from a man aged 50 to 60 with Graves' hyperthyroidism.

The genes are TRBV5-4 and TRBJ2-1, with 8 nucleotides matching TRBD2. Germline CDR1 and CDR2: SGHNT and YYREEE (reference sequence). The V and J ends lost 0 bases and 5 bases, in that order; junction bases with no gene match: 4. CDR3 length: 15 residues. Here the CDR3 reads CASSLVAGPDNEQFF. CDR3 DNA sequence: TGTGCCAGCAGCTTGGTAGCGGGACCTGACAATGAGCAGTTCTTC.

The chain is built from TRBV10-2 and TRBJ2-5, with 8 bases identical to TRBD2. Germline lookup yields CDR1 WSHSY and CDR2 SAAADI. Trimming at V came to 6 bases and at J to 2 bases, leaving 8 bases not matched to a gene. This CDR3 has 15 residues. The CDR3 here is CASSMGGGIQETQYF. The CDR3 DNA reads TGCGCCAGCAGCATGGGCGGGGGGATACAAGAGACCCAGTACTTC.

Only a few counts were recorded for this clonotype. The V and J genes are TRBV27 and TRBJ1-4; the D is unclear. The V gene's germline CDR1 is MNHEY and CDR2 SMNVEV (reference sequence). The CDR3 sequence is 16 residues long. V lost 5 bases and J lost 3, with 16 bases in between. CDR3: CASSPKVELPNEKLFF. The CDR3 DNA reads TGTGCCAGCAGTCCAAAGGTTGAGTTACCTAATGAAAAACTGTTTTTT.

A remark on this clonotype: A much larger clonotype is one base distant, so this may be a read error. V gene TRBV3-1 combines with J gene TRBJ2-7; D not certain. The V gene lost 0 bases and the J gene lost 6 bases, with 12 bases spanning the gap. This CDR3 has 14 residues. The V gene's germline CDR1 is LGHDT and CDR2 YNNKEL (reference sequence). CDR3 in amino acids: CASSQDSIACEQYF. Here the CDR3 DNA reads TGTGCCAGCAGCCAAGATAGTATAGCCTGCGAGCAGTACTTC.

This rearrangement joins TRBV10-1 to TRBJ2-3; D ambiguous. Per germline, CDR1 WNHNN and CDR2 SYGVQD (reference sequence). V was pared by 3 bases and J by 4 bases, with 5 bases between. The CDR3 loop spans 12 amino acids. Written as DNA, the CDR3 is TGCGCCAGCAGTGATTTTCCAGATACGCAGTATTTT. This codes for CASSDFPDTQYF.

This clonotype was picked up many times. The J gene is TRBJ2-7, the V gene TRBV6-1, with 8 bases fitting TRBD1. CDR1 is MNHNS and CDR2 is SASEGT in the germline V gene. CDR3 size: 13 residues. J gave up 2 bases and V 6 bases, and 3 bases lay outside the gene matches. Written as DNA, the CDR3 is TGTGCCAGCAGCGACAGGGGCGCCTACGAGCAGTACTTC. This sequence encodes CASSDRGAYEQYF.

This rearrangement joins TRBV29-1 to TRBJ2-3; weak D call: TRBD1 (5 bases). With 7 bases removed from V and 6 bases from J, the gap between germline ends came to 8 bases. Germline CDR1 SQVTM, CDR2 ANQGSEA. There are 10 residues in the CDR3. The CDR3 region has the DNA TGCAGCGGTAGACAGGATACGCAGTATTTT. Amino acid sequence: CSGRQDTQYF.

In DNA, the CDR3 is TGTGCCAGCAGCCCTAAAAGGGGCCCCGGAAACACCATATATTTT. Protein: CASSPKRGPGNTIYF. The chain combines TRBV11-2 with TRBJ1-3; D is possibly TRBD1 (5 bases). Trimming took off 5 bases at V and 4 bases at J, with 15 bases between the two ends. Germline V lookup: CDR1 SGHAT, CDR2 FQNNGV. This CDR3 is built from 15 residues. Based on the CDR3 plus reference TRBV11-2 and TRBJ1-3, the full variable domain is EAGVAQSPRYKIIEKRQSVAFWCNPISGHATLYWYQQILGQGPKLLIQFQNNGVVDDSQLPKDRFSAERLKGVDSTLKIQPAKLEDSAVYLCASSPKRGPGNTIYFGEGSWLTVV.

The chain carries TRBV3-1 and TRBJ2-2; D gene ambiguous. Germline loops: CDR1 LGHDT, CDR2 YNNKEL (reference sequence). This CDR3 is 14 amino acids long. The V gene lost 1 base and the J gene lost 5 bases, with 8 bases spanning the gap. CDR3: CASSQGIRTGELFF. The CDR3, as DNA: TGTGCCAGCAGCCAAGGTATTAGGACCGGGGAGCTGTTTTTT.

V gene TRBV6-5 combines with J gene TRBJ1-2; D gene ambiguous. V was cut by 2 bases and J by 4 bases, with 11 bases left in between. CDR1 and CDR2 (germline): MNHEY, SVGAGI. This CDR3 is 14 amino acids long. The CDR3 reads CASSYTAGGYGYTF. The CDR3 DNA sequence: TGTGCCAGCAGTTACACAGCGGGAGGCTATGGCTACACCTTC.

The V call is TRBV2, the J call TRBJ1-2, with D perhaps matching TRBD1 (5 bases). Germline V CDR1 and CDR2: SNHLY, FYNNEI. V was clipped by 2 bases and J by 4 bases, with 14 bases between them. This CDR3 contains 15 residues. The CDR3 DNA reads TGTGCCAGCAGTGAAATGCAGGGAAGAATCTATGGCTACACCTTC. Residues: CASSEMQGRIYGYTF.

The chain joins TRBV10-1 to TRBJ1-5; 9 bases are a match to TRBD1. Trimming took 2 bases from V and 0 from J; bases not matched to a gene: 2. Germline assignment: CDR1 WNHNN and CDR2 SYGVQD (reference sequence). This CDR3 has 16 residues. The CDR3 DNA reads TGCGCCAGCAGTGAGAAACAGGGGGCTAGCAATCAGCCCCAGCATTTT. Residues: CASSEKQGASNQPQHF.

V gene TRBV28 combines with J gene TRBJ1-6, with D perhaps matching TRBD1 (6 bases). The germline CDR1 and CDR2 sequences are MDHEN and SYDVKM. V gave up 1 base and J gave up 11 bases, with 21 bases separating them. This CDR3 contains 17 residues. The CDR3 DNA reads TGTGCCAGCAGTTTATTAGACGCGCAGGGGTTTCGACCACCCCTCCACTTT. This codes for CASSLLDAQGFRPPLHF.

The rearrangement links TRBV7-9 to TRBJ2-7; D could derive from TRBD1 or TRBD2 (5 bases each). Germline lookup yields CDR1 SEHNR and CDR2 FQNEAQ (reference sequence). The V and J ends lost 4 bases and 0 bases respectively, with 13 bases between them. The CDR3 contains 15 residues. The CDR3: CASSSRDPNSYEQYF. CDR3 DNA sequence: TGTGCCAGCAGCTCCCGGGACCCAAACTCCTACGAGCAGTACTTC.

This clonotype came up a few times. The J gene is TRBJ1-2, the V gene TRBV10-3; a weak D match, TRBD1 (6 bases). This CDR3 is built from 14 residues. Germline lookup yields CDR1 ENHRY and CDR2 SYGVKD. The germline V and J ends were trimmed by 6 bases and 5 bases, with 16 bases remaining between them. Here the CDR3 DNA reads TGTGCCATCAGAGACCAGGGGATGGCGTATGGCTACACCTTC. Residues: CAIRDQGMAYGYTF.

The CDR3 DNA sequence: TGCAGCGTTGGGGGCCGTTTGACAGGGGGCACAGATACGCAGTATTTT. This sequence encodes CSVGGRLTGGTDTQYF. V and J are TRBV29-1 and TRBJ2-3; 8 bases agree with TRBD1. The junction had 10 bases not matched to a gene; V was cut back by 4 bases and J by 1 base. Germline V gives CDR1 SQVTM, CDR2 ANQGSEA. The CDR3 covers 16 residues.